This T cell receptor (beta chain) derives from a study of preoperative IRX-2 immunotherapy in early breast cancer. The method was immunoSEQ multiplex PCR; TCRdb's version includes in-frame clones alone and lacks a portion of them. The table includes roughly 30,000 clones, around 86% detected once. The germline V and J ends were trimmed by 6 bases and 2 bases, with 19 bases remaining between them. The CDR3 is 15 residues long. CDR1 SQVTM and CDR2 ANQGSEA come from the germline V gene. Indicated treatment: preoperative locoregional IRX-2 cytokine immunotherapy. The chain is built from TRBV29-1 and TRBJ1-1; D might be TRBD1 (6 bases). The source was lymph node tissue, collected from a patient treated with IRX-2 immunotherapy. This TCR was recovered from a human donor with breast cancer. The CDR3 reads CSVRPLLGTNTEAFF. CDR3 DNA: TGCAGCGTCAGGCCACTCCTAGGGACAAACACTGAAGCTTTCTTT.